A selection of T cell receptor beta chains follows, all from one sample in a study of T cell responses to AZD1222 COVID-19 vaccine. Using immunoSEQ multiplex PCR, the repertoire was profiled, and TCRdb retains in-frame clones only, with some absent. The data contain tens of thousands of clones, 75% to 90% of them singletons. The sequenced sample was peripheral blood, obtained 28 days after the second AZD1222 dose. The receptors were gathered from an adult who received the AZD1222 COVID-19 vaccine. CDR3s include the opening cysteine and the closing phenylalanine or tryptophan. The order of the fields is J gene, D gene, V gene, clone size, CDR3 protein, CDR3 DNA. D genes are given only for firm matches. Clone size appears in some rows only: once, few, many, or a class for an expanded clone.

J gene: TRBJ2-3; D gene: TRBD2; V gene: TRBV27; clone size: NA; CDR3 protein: CASKLAGAFTDTQYF; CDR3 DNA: TGTGCCAGCAAACTAGCGGGGGCCTTCACAGATACGCAGTATTTT
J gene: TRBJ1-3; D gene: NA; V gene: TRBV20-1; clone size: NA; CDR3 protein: CSASRGLMDGNTIYF; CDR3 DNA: TGCAGTGCTAGTCGGGGACTAATGGACGGAAACACCATATATTTT
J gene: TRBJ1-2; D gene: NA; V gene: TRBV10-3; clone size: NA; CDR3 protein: CAISESTAANYGYTF; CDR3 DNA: TGTGCCATCAGTGAGTCTACAGCAGCTAACTATGGCTACACCTTC
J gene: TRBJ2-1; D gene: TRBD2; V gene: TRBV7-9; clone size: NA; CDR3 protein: CASSLEGRAFNEQFF; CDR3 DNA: TGTGCCAGCAGCTTAGAAGGGAGGGCCTTCAATGAGCAGTTCTTC
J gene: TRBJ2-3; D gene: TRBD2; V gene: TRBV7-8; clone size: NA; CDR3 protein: CASSLWTSGASTDTQYF; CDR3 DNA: TGTGCCAGCAGCCTATGGACTAGCGGGGCTAGCACAGATACGCAGTATTTT
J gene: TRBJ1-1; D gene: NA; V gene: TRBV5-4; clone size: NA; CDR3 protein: CASSLVETGPEAFF; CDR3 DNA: TGTGCCAGCAGCTTGGTCGAAACAGGTCCTGAAGCTTTCTTT
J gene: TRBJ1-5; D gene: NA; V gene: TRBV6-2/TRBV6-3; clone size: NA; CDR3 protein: CASSPLYQPQHF; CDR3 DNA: TGTGCCAGCAGTCCCTTATATCAGCCCCAGCATTTT
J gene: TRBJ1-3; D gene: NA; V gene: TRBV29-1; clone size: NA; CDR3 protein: CSAATSSGNTIYF; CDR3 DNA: TGCAGCGCCGCGACAAGCTCTGGAAACACCATATATTTT
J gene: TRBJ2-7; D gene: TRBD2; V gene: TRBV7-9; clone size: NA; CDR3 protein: CASSLAGGGTSSYEQYF; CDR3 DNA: TGTGCCAGCAGCTTAGCGGGGGGCGGGACTAGCTCCTACGAGCAGTACTTC
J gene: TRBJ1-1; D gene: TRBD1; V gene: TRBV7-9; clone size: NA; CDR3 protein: CASSTTGSDTEAFF; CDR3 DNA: TGTGCCAGCAGCACGACAGGGTCGGACACTGAAGCTTTCTTT
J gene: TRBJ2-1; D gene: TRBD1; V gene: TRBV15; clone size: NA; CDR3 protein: CATSGGSDEQFF; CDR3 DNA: TGTGCCACCTCAGGGGGCAGCGATGAGCAGTTCTTC
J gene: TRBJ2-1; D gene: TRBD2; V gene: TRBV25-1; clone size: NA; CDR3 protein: CASKGRQLAGDNEQFF; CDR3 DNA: TGTGCCAGCAAGGGTCGTCAGCTAGCGGGAGACAATGAGCAGTTCTTC
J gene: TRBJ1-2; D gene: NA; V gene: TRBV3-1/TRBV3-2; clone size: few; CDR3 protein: CASSQEGGGGGYGYTF; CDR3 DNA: TGTGCCAGCAGCCAAGAAGGTGGTGGAGGGGGTTATGGCTACACCTTC
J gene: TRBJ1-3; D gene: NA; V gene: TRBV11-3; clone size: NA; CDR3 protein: CASSLWSRSSGNTIYF; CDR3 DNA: TGTGCCAGCAGCTTATGGTCTAGGAGCTCTGGAAACACCATATATTTT
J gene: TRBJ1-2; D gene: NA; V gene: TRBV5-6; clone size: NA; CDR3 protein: CASTRPGSARYNYGYTF; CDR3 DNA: TGTGCCAGCACTCGGCCCGGGTCGGCCCGTTATAACTATGGCTACACCTTC
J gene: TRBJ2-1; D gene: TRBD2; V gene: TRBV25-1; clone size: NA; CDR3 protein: CASSSSSGRSSYNEQFF; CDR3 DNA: TGTGCCAGCAGTTCGTCTAGCGGGAGGAGCTCCTACAATGAGCAGTTCTTC
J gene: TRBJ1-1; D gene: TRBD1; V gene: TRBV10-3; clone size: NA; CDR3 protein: CAIGQGAGTEAFF; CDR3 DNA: TGTGCCATCGGACAGGGGGCGGGTACTGAAGCTTTCTTT
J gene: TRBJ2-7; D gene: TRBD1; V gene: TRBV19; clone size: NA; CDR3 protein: CASSPRTGLGREQYF; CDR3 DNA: TGTGCCAGTAGTCCCCGGACAGGTCTTGGTCGCGAGCAGTACTTC
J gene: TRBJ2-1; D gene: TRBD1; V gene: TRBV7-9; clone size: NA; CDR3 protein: CASSFGQGASNNEQFF; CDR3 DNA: TGTGCCAGCAGTTTCGGACAGGGGGCGTCTAACAATGAGCAGTTCTTC
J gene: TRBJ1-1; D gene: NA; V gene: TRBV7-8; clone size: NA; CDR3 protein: CASSRQLNTEAFF; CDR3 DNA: TGTGCCAGCAGCCGACAGTTGAACACTGAAGCTTTCTTT
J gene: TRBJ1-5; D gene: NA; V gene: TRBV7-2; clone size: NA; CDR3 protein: CASSLVGDQPQHF; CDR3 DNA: TGTGCCAGCAGCTTAGTGGGAGATCAGCCCCAGCATTTT
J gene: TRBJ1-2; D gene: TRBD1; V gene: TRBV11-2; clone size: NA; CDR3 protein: CASSSNRGSGVYGYTF; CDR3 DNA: TGTGCCAGCAGCTCGAACAGGGGAAGCGGGGTCTATGGCTACACCTTC
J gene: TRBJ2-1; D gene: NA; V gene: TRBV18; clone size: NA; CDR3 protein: CASSPDTGPYNEQFF; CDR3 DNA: TGTGCCAGCTCACCGGACACAGGACCCTACAATGAGCAGTTCTTC
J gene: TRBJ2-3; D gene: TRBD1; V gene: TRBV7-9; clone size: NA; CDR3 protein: CASKATGTAITDTQYF; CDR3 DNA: TGTGCCAGCAAGGCAACCGGGACAGCAATCACAGATACGCAGTATTTT
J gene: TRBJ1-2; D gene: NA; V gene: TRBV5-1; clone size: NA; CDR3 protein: CASSLGQGHYGYTF; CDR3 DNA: TGCGCCAGCAGCTTGGGGCAGGGGCACTATGGCTACACCTTC
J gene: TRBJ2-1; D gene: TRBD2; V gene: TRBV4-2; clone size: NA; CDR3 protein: CASSQDSLAGHRGDEQFF; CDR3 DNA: TGTGCCAGCAGCCAAGACTCACTAGCGGGGCATCGTGGGGATGAGCAGTTCTTC
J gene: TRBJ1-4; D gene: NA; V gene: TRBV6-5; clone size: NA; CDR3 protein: CASTRFAEGFEKLFF; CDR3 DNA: TGTGCCAGCACCCGCTTCGCTGAAGGTTTCGAAAAACTGTTTTTT
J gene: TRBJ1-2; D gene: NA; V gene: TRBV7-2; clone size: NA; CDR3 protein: CASSLDASRDYGYTF; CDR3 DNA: TGTGCCAGCAGCTTAGATGCCTCACGAGACTATGGCTACACCTTC
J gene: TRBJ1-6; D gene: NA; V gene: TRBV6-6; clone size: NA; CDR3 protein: CASSPLRGLGDSPLHF; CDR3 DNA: TGTGCCAGCTCTCCCCTCAGGGGCCTTGGCGATTCACCCCTCCACTTT
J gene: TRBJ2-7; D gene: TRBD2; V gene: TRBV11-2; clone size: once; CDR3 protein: CASSLDLLAGGSEQYF; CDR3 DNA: TGTGCCAGCAGCTTAGATCTCCTAGCGGGAGGATCCGAGCAGTACTTC
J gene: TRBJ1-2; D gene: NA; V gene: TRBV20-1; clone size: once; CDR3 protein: CSASSQIMYGYTF; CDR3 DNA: TGCAGTGCTAGTTCCCAGATTATGTATGGCTACACCTTC
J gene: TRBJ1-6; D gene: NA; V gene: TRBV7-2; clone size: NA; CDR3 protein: CASSPRGGPLHF; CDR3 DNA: TGTGCCAGCAGCCCCCGGGGGGGACCCCTCCACTTT
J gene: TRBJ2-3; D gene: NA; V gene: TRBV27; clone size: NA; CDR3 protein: CASRRDQGPGTQYF; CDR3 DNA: TGTGCCAGCAGAAGGGACCAGGGGCCGGGTACGCAGTATTTT
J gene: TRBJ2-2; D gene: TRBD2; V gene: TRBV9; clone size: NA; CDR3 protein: CASSVETSGGELFF; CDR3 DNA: TGTGCCAGCAGCGTCGAGACTAGCGGGGGGGAGCTGTTTTTT
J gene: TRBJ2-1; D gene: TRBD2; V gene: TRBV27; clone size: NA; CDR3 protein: CASALWASGADEQFF; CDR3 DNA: TGTGCCAGCGCCCTTTGGGCTAGCGGGGCGGATGAGCAGTTCTTC
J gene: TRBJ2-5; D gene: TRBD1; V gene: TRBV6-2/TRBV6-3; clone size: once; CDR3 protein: CASSYAPTGEVETQYF; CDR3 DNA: TGTGCCAGCAGTTACGCTCCGACAGGGGAGGTGGAGACCCAGTACTTC
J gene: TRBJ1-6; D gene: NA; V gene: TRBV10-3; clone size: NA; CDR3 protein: CAISAYNSPLHF; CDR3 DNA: TGTGCCATCAGCGCATATAATTCACCCCTCCACTTT
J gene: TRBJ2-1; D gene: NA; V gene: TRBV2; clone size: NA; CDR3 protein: CASRGIGNEQFF; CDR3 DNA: TGTGCCAGCAGGGGCATCGGGAATGAGCAGTTCTTC
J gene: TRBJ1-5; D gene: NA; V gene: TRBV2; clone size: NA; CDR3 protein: CASGGMIRDQPQHF; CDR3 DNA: TGTGCCAGCGGAGGGATGATTCGGGATCAGCCCCAGCATTTT
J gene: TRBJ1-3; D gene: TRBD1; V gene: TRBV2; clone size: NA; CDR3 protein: CASSGTGSLVGNTIYF; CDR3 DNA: TGTGCCAGCAGTGGGACAGGGAGCCTCGTGGGAAACACCATATATTTT
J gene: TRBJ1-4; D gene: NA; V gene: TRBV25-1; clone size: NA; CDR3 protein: CASSDGKLFF; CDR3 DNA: TGTGCCAGCAGTGATGGTAAACTGTTTTTT
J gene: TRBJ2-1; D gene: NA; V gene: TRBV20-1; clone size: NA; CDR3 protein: CSATRYNEQFF; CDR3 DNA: TGCAGTGCTACTAGATACAATGAGCAGTTCTTC
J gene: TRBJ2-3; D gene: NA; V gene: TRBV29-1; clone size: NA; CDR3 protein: CSVALRTDTQYF; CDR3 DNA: TGCAGCGTTGCCCTCCGCACAGATACGCAGTATTTT
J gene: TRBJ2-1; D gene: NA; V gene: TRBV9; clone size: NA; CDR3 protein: CASSPAERGNEQFF; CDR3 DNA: TGTGCCAGCAGCCCCGCGGAGAGGGGCAATGAGCAGTTCTTC